The clone carrying this T cell receptor (beta chain) occurred a few times. No antigen is known for it. The sample is drawn from a study of T cell repertoires in cytomegalovirus infection. Overall study: Shared public TCR beta signatures pointed to both CMV infection and a matching HLA type. Broader study findings: The ex vivo response was dominated by HLA-C-restricted CMV-specific TCR beta clonotypes.

Germline lookup yields CDR1 SEHNR and CDR2 FQNEAQ (reference sequence). This CDR3 is built from 17 residues. With V trimmed by 1 base and J by 0 bases, 4 bases remained unmatched. Using its own MiXCR run on the reads, TCRdb lists one record per CDR3 protein. The sample holds nearly 650,000 distinct CDR3 sequences, about 24% seen once. The V and J genes are TRBV7-9 and TRBJ1-5, with TRBD1 matching over 9 bases. The TCR originated in a human donor in good health (CMV status not recorded). Some clones in this sample may be carry-over from other donors' samples. The sequencing input was CD8+ T cells from PBMCs. CDR3 region: CASSLVHRGLSNQPQHF. For the CDR3, the DNA is TGTGCCAGCAGCTTAGTCCACAGGGGGCTTAGCAATCAGCCCCAGCATTTT. Based on the CDR3 plus reference TRBV7-9 and TRBJ1-5, the full variable domain is DTGVSQNPRHKITKRGQNVTFRCDPISEHNRLYWYRQTLGQGPEFLTYFQNEAQLEKSRLLSDRFSAERPKGSFSTLEIQRTEQGDSAMYLCASSLVHRGLSNQPQHFGDGTRLSIL.